This T cell receptor beta chain was captured by sequencing in a study of blood T cell repertoires in COVID-19. Using immunoSEQ multiplex PCR, the repertoire was profiled, and TCRdb retains in-frame clones only, with some absent. Of some 31,000 clones listed, roughly 85% were seen once; the top ten hold 8% to 10%. J gave up 0 bases and V 0 bases, and 3 bases lay outside the gene matches. CDR1 and CDR2 (germline): SGHNT, YYREEE (reference sequence). The CDR3 totals 17 residues. The chain carries TRBV5-4 and TRBJ2-7; TRBD2 agrees at 13 bases. Sequenced sample: peripheral blood. This clonotype was sampled from an elderly man with active COVID-19. The CDR3 loop is CASSLGLAGGISYEQYF. The CDR3 nucleotides are TGTGCCAGCAGCTTGGGACTAGCGGGGGGCATCTCCTACGAGCAGTACTTC.